This T cell receptor (beta chain) was identified during a study of cytomegalovirus exposure and HLA in healthy donors. Whole-study findings and limits: For TCR beta chains, V- and J-gene trimming was later linked to a missense DCLRE1C variant.

About this clone itself: What it binds is unknown.

Germline loops: CDR1 LGHNA, CDR2 YSLEER. The CDR3 consists of 15 residues. Trimming took off 0 bases at V and 6 bases at J, with 14 bases between the two ends. The PCR contained 60 Vbeta and 13 Jbeta primers. The method was immunoSEQ multiplex PCR; TCRdb's version includes in-frame clones alone and lacks a portion of them. This table holds some 180,000 clones, about 80% found once. The V call is TRBV4-3, the J call TRBJ1-2; D unresolved. The sample taken for sequencing was PBMCs. This clonotype was obtained from a woman aged 25 to 39 in good health and CMV-seronegative. CDR3 amino acids: CASSQDGQVGDGYTF. In DNA, the CDR3 is TGCGCCAGCAGCCAAGATGGGCAGGTGGGAGATGGCTACACCTTC.